What follows are 20 T cell receptor beta chains derived from one specimen sequenced in a study of shared clonotypes between healthy human individuals. Some clones are missing from TCRdb's copy, which holds only in-frame ones; the method was immunoSEQ multiplex PCR. The table shows a few million clones, with 90% to 97% occurring only once. Sequencing was performed on naive CD4+ T cells sorted from blood. Subset reported: CD45RA+ positively selected. These receptors were obtained from a man aged 18 to 30 in good health.

V and J are TRBV7-6 and TRBJ2-1; D call uncertain. Looked up from germline, CDR1 is SGHVS and CDR2 is FNYEAQ. The CDR3 covers 13 residues. V lost 1 base, J lost 4 bases, and 5 bases lay in between. The CDR3 here is CASSLGRYNEQFF. CDR3 in DNA: TGTGCCAGCAGCTTAGGGCGATACAATGAGCAGTTCTTC.

The chain carries TRBV13 and TRBJ2-1; D is uncertain. From germline, CDR1 is PRHDT and CDR2 FYEKMQ (reference sequence). This CDR3 is built from 17 residues. Trimming left V 2 bases short and J 4 bases short, with 18 bases between. The CDR3 spells CASSLILSESSYNEQFF. CDR3 DNA: TGTGCCAGCAGCTTAATCTTGAGCGAATCGTCTTACAATGAGCAGTTCTTC.

The genes are TRBV2 and TRBJ1-1; D remains ambiguous. Per the germline V gene, CDR1 is SNHLY and CDR2 is FYNNEI. Trimming left V 4 bases short and J 9 bases short, with 9 bases between. The CDR3 consists of 11 residues. CDR3 amino acids: CASSGAEKAFF. In DNA, the CDR3 is TGTGCCAGCAGTGGGGCAGAAAAAGCTTTCTTT.

The chain combines TRBV30 with TRBJ2-1; tentatively, D is TRBD1 (5 bases). The germline V and J ends were trimmed by 0 bases and 0 bases, with 15 bases remaining between them. Germline CDR1 GTSNPN, CDR2 SVGIG (reference sequence). The CDR3 runs 17 residues. The CDR3 DNA follows: TGTGCCTGGAGTGTACTCAGGACAAAGAGCTCCTACAATGAGCAGTTCTTC. It is translated as CAWSVLRTKSSYNEQFF.

The chain joins TRBV25-1 to TRBJ2-7, with D maybe TRBD1 (5 bases). Trimming pared 3 bases from V and 4 bases from J, leaving 10 bases between. This CDR3 has 13 amino acids. Germline assignment: CDR1 MGHDK and CDR2 SYGVNS. CDR3 sequence: CASSEVKGYEQYF. The CDR3 DNA sequence: TGTGCCAGCAGTGAGGTCAAGGGGTACGAGCAGTACTTC.

This chain uses TRBV5-1 with TRBJ1-2, with 8 nucleotides matching TRBD1. V was pared by 3 bases and J by 12 bases, with 7 bases of the junction left unmatched. Germline CDR1 reads SGHRS; CDR2 reads YFSETQ. CDR3 size: 12 residues. The CDR3 DNA sequence: TGCGCCAGCAGCTCGACAGGGGTGGTACACACCTTC. It translates to CASSSTGVVHTF.

This chain links TRBV19 with TRBJ1-2, with D unresolved. Germline V lookup: CDR1 LNHDA, CDR2 SQIVND (reference sequence). The ends were cut back, 2 bases at V and 8 bases at J, with 9 bases in the middle. The CDR3 length is 12 residues. The CDR3 bases are TGTGCCAGTAGTATACCGACCTGGGGCTACACCTTC. Encoded protein: CASSIPTWGYTF. Looking up the rest from reference TRBV19 and TRBJ1-2 gives the full variable domain: DGGITQSPKYLFRKEGQNVTLSCEQNLNHDAMYWYRQDPGQGLRLIYYSQIVNDFQKGDIAEGYSVSREKKESFPLTVTSAQKNPTAFYLCASSIPTWGYTFGSGTRLTVV.

The chain carries TRBV28 and TRBJ2-6; TRBD1 is a possible D gene (6 bases). The V and J ends lost 6 bases and 0 bases respectively, with 21 bases between them. Germline lookup yields CDR1 MDHEN and CDR2 SYDVKM. This CDR3 region has 19 residues. The CDR3 bases are TGTGCCAGCAGCTCAAGAACCGGGACATCTGACTCTGGGGCCAACGTCCTGACTTTC. Translated, it gives CASSSRTGTSDSGANVLTF.

The chain uses TRBV6-1 and TRBJ2-1; TRBD1 matches at 8 bases. V lost 2 bases and J lost 5; bases outside the gene matches: 11. This CDR3 region has 17 residues. Germline V gene data show CDR1 as MNHNS and CDR2 as SASEGT. The CDR3 DNA follows: TGTGCCAGCAGTGAAATGACAGGGGACCTAGGTAACAATGAGCAGTTCTTC. Encoded protein: CASSEMTGDLGNNEQFF.

The rearrangement uses TRBV6-5 and TRBJ1-1; D not certain. V dropped 1 base and J dropped 0 bases, with 6 bases sitting between them. CDR3 size: 14 residues. Germline V lookup: CDR1 MNHEY, CDR2 SVGAGI. CDR3 region: CASSYFPMNTEAFF. CDR3 DNA: TGTGCCAGCAGTTACTTTCCCATGAACACTGAAGCTTTCTTT.

In the case of this clone: The same CDR3 arises from other DNA sequences in this sample as well. V is TRBV7-2 and J is TRBJ2-7; weak D call: TRBD2 (6 bases). There are 14 residues in the CDR3. Germline V gives CDR1 SGHTA, CDR2 FQGNSA. V was cut by 1 base and J by 2 bases, with 9 bases left in between. In DNA form, the CDR3 reads TGTGCCAGCAGCTTAGTCGGGAGCGCCTACGAGCAGTACTTC. Its translation is CASSLVGSAYEQYF.

The rearrangement links TRBV7-9 to TRBJ1-1, with 7 bases lining up with TRBD1. The CDR3 sequence is 15 residues long. The V and J ends lost 5 bases and 3 bases, in that order; junction bases with no gene match: 9. Germline CDR1 and CDR2: SEHNR and FQNEAQ (reference sequence). The DNA for the CDR3 is TGTGCCAGCAGCCCTGGACAGGTTCGGGACACTGAAGCTTTCTTT. It specifies CASSPGQVRDTEAFF.

For this clone: At the DNA level, this CDR3 is encoded by other sequences in the same sample as well. The V call is TRBV20-1, the J call TRBJ1-1, with unresolved D. Trimming took 6 bases from V and 7 from J, leaving 9 bases between them. The germline gives CDR1 DFQATT, CDR2 SNEGSKA (reference sequence). The CDR3 contains 10 residues. As DNA, the CDR3 is TGCAGTGCCAGGACGGATGAAGCTTTCTTT. As protein: CSARTDEAFF.

The J gene is TRBJ1-2, the V gene TRBV6-5; D ambiguous. Trimming took 5 bases from V and 6 from J, leaving 7 bases between them. CDR3 size: 11 residues. Per the germline V gene, CDR1 is MNHEY and CDR2 is SVGAGI. The CDR3 DNA is TGTGCCAGCAGTCAAAATAATGGCTACACCTTC. Protein: CASSQNNGYTF.

As DNA, the CDR3 is TGTGCCAGTACTAGGACAGGGAGCATCGATCAGCCCCAGCATTTT. Translating it yields CASTRTGSIDQPQHF. V and J are TRBV19 and TRBJ1-5; TRBD1 aligns across 8 bases. CDR1 is LNHDA, CDR2 SQIVND, per germline (reference sequence). There are 15 residues in the CDR3. Trimming at V came to 7 bases and at J to 5 bases, leaving 10 bases not matched to a gene.

This chain joins TRBV6-5 and TRBJ1-5; tentative D call: TRBD1 (6 bases). V was cut by 7 bases and J by 2 bases, with 9 bases left in between. Germline loops: CDR1 MNHEY, CDR2 SVGAGI. The CDR3 sequence is 13 residues long. This CDR3 is CASMRGGNQPQHF. CDR3 DNA sequence: TGTGCCAGCATGAGGGGGGGCAATCAGCCCCAGCATTTT.

Comment on this clone: The same CDR3 can be traced to other DNA sequences in this sample. The chain is built from TRBV5-6 and TRBJ1-2; D is perhaps TRBD1 (5 bases). This CDR3 region has 12 residues. V lost 5 bases, J lost 2 bases, and 7 bases lay in between. Germline values: CDR1 SGHDT, CDR2 YYEEEE. The CDR3 DNA sequence: TGTGCCAGCAGTCAGGGAAACTATGGCTACACCTTC. Encoded protein: CASSQGNYGYTF. Supplemented by reference TRBV5-6 and TRBJ1-2, the full variable domain reads DAGVTQSPTHLIKTRGQQVTLRCSPKSGHDTVSWYQQALGQGPQFIFQYYEEEERQRGNFPDRFSGHQFPNYSSELNVNALLLGDSALYLCASSQGNYGYTFGSGTRLTVV.

The gene calls are TRBV29-1 and TRBJ2-7; the match to TRBD1 covers 9 bases. This CDR3 is built from 14 residues. Per the germline V gene, CDR1 is SQVTM and CDR2 is ANQGSEA. J gave up 1 base and V 7 bases, and 8 bases lay outside the gene matches. The CDR3 sequence is CSARPGQGSYEQYF. The CDR3 DNA sequence: TGCAGCGCTAGACCGGGACAGGGATCCTACGAGCAGTACTTC.

The rearrangement uses TRBV30 and TRBJ2-3; unclear D gene. The CDR3 loop spans 15 amino acids. Germline lookup yields CDR1 GTSNPN and CDR2 SVGIG (reference sequence). V lost 0 bases to trimming and J lost 0 bases, with 10 bases between them. The CDR3 is CAWSVVATSTDTQYF. CDR3 DNA sequence: TGTGCCTGGAGTGTGGTTGCGACCAGCACAGATACGCAGTATTTT.

This chain uses TRBV5-1 with TRBJ2-7; 11 positions match TRBD2. Germline V gives CDR1 SGHRS, CDR2 YFSETQ. The CDR3 length is 16 residues. With V trimmed by 4 bases and J by 2 bases, 8 bases remained unmatched. CDR3 nucleotides: TGCGCCAGCAGCCACCTTAGCGGGAGGGAAACCTACGAGCAGTACTTC. This encodes CASSHLSGRETYEQYF.